The text below deals with one T cell receptor (beta chain). Its antigen is unidentified. The entry originates in a study of CD8+ T cells in alopecia areata. Peripheral blood and lesional scalp punch biopsies were taken from alopecia areata patients. Study conclusions and caveats: Lesional tissue from the scalp (especially in alopecia totalis/universalis) showed higher clonality than normal scalp.

As the sequencing template, cDNA was produced by extracting RNA and reverse transcribing it. Profiling relied on immunoSEQ multiplex PCR, and the TCRdb table lists in-frame clones only, not all of them. This sample carries tens of thousands of clones, roughly half of them seen once, and the ten largest clones take 5.5% to 6.5%. With 3 bases clipped from V and 4 bases from J, the junction kept 9 bases outside the gene matches. This CDR3 spans 15 amino acids. Germline assignment: CDR1 MNHEY and CDR2 SMNVEV (reference sequence). The sequence was obtained from a human donor with alopecia areata. The J gene is TRBJ2-7, the V gene TRBV27, with 7 nucleotides matching TRBD2. Sequencing used NKG2D-high CD8+ T cells sorted from blood. The CDR3 region is CASSFRAGDHYEQYF. The CDR3 bases are TGTGCCAGCAGTTTTAGGGCGGGAGATCATTACGAGCAGTACTTC.